These T cell receptor beta chains were read from a single sample in a study of control samples from healthy donors and cancer patients. Clones were sequenced by immunoSEQ multiplex PCR, and TCRdb holds only the in-frame ones, with some missing. The profile covers about 160,000 clones, with over 90% appearing a single time and 0.95% to 1.1% taken by the ten largest. Sequencing used blood. Receptors were obtained from a woman in her thirties in good health. The CDR3 runs from the conserved cysteine through the conserved F or W. D genes are given only for firm matches. Size values are once, few and many counts, or a class for expanded clones, and some rows have none.

j_call d_call cdr3_length v_call clone_size cdr3_nt cdr3_aa
TRBJ1-4 TRBD1 14 TRBV6-1 . TGTGCCAGCAGTATGGGACAGGGAAATGAAAAACTGTTTTTT CASSMGQGNEKLFF
TRBJ1-2 TRBD1 14 TRBV29-1 . TGCAGCGTTGCATCTGGGACAGGGGTCTATGGCTACACCTTC CSVASGTGVYGYTF
TRBJ1-3 . 13 TRBV9 once TGTGCCAGCCGGGGGGGAAGTGGAAACAACATATATTTT CASRGGSGNNIYF
TRBJ2-7 . 11 TRBV10-3 . TGTGCCATCAGTACTACCTACGAGCAGTACTTC CAISTTYEQYF
TRBJ1-5 . 19 TRBV18 . TGTGCCAGCTCACCATCCCGATTTCAGTCCTATTATAGCAATCAGCCCCAGCATTTT CASSPSRFQSYYSNQPQHF
TRBJ2-1 TRBD2 12 TRBV9 . TGTGCCAGCAGCGGTACGGGACTAGAGCAGTTCTTC CASSGTGLEQFF
TRBJ1-1 . 11 TRBV15 . TGTGCCACTACCGGGGGCCAAACAGCTTTCTTT CATTGGQTAFF
TRBJ2-5 TRBD2 16 TRBV7-8 . TGTGCCAGCAGCTTAGCTCTAGCGGGGAGACGAGAGACCCAGTACTTC CASSLALAGRRETQYF
TRBJ2-3 . 16 TRBV6-5 . TGTGCCAGCAGTTACTCAGTAGGAGCCAGCACAGATACGCAGTATTTT CASSYSVGASTDTQYF
TRBJ2-7 TRBD2 12 TRBV6-5 once TGTGCCAGCAGGGCGGGAGGAGGCGAGCAGTACTTC CASRAGGGEQYF
TRBJ1-1 TRBD1 15 TRBV4-1 . TGCGCCAGCAGCCAAGCCACAGGGGGGAACACTGAAGCTTTCTTT CASSQATGGNTEAFF
TRBJ2-3 . 17 TRBV7-8 . TGTGCCAGCAGACATATACGATCAGGGAGATACACAGATACGCAGTATTTT CASRHIRSGRYTDTQYF
TRBJ2-2 TRBD1 15 TRBV5-1 . TGCGCCAGCAGCTGGGAACAACAGGGGCCCGGGGAGCTGTTTTTT CASSWEQQGPGELFF